This T cell receptor (beta chain) was recorded in a study of post-analysis software for immune sequencing data. In the study overall: Patients had relapsing-remitting, secondary progressive or progressive-relapsing multiple sclerosis; some lacked subtype. Whole-study findings and limits: Diversity measured as normalized Chao1 was significantly lower in multiple sclerosis patients than in controls. When the samples were clustered directly with F measure, those that had been prepared in the same batch showed strong co-clustering. Patients showed TRBV5-6, TRBV5-1 and TRBV20-1 among roughly five TRBV segments more frequent than in controls.

The CDR3 runs 15 residues. TCR beta cDNA libraries had unique molecular identifiers. MiXCR was run by TCRdb on the PCR reads, yielding one entry per CDR3 protein. The data hold about 620,000 distinct CDR3 sequences, with around 47% observed a single time. In this sample, this clonotype turned up once. Its antigen is currently unknown. The TCR comes from a girl between 5 and 17 years old with multiple sclerosis. Source material: blood. The gene calls are TRBV12-3 or TRBV12-4 and TRBJ2-7; perhaps D is TRBD1 or TRBD2 (5 bases each). The DNA matches TRBJ2-5 better at its end, which makes the J call doubtful. The DNA of the CDR3 is TGTGCCAGCAGTCACGTCCGGGGCTCTAGAGAGACCCAGTACTTC. It yields the protein CASSHVRGSRETQYF.